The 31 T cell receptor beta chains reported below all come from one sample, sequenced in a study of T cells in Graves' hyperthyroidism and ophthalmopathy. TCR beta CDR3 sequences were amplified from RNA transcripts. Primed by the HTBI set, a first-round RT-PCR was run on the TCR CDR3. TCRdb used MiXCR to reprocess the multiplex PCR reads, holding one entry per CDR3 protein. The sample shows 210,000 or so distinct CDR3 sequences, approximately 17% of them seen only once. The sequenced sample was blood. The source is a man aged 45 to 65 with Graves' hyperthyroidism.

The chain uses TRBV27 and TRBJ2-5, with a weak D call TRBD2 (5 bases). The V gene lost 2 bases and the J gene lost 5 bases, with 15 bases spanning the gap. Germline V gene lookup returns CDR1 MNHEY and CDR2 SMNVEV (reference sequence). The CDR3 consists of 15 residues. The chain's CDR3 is CASSLGLTTRETQYF. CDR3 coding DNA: TGTGCCAGCAGTTTAGGACTGACGACACGGGAGACCCAGTACTTC.

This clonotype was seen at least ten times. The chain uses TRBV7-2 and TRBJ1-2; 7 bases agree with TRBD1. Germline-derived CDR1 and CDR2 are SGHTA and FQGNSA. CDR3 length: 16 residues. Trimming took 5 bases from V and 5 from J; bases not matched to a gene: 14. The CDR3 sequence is CASSTRPGTENYGYTF. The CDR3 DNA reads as TGTGCCAGCAGCACCCGGCCTGGGACAGAGAATTATGGCTACACCTTC.

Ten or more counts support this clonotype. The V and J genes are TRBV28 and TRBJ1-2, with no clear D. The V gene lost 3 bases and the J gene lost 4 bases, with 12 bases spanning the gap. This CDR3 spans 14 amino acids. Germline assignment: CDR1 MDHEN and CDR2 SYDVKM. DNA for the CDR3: TGTGCCAGCAGTTTCTATCCGGGGATCTATGGCTACACCTTC. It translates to CASSFYPGIYGYTF.

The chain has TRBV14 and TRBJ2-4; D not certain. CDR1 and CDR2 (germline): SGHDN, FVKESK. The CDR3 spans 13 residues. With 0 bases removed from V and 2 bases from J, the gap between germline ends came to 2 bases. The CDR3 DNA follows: TGTGCCAGCAGCCAAGATTCCAAAAACATTCAGTACTTC. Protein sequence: CASSQDSKNIQYF.

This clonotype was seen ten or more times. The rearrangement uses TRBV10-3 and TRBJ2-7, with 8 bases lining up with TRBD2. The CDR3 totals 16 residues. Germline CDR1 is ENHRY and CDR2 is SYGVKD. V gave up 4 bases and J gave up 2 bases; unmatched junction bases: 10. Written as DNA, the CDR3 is TGTGCCATCAGTGCAAGACCGGGACTAGAGGCCTACGAGCAGTACTTC. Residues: CAISARPGLEAYEQYF.

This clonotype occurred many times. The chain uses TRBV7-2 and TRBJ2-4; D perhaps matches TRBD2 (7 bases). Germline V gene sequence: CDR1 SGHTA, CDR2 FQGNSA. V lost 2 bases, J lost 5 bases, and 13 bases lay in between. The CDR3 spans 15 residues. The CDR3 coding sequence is TGTGCCAGCAGCTTAAGGGGGGGGCTCGAAAACATTCAGTACTTC. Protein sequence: CASSLRGGLENIQYF.

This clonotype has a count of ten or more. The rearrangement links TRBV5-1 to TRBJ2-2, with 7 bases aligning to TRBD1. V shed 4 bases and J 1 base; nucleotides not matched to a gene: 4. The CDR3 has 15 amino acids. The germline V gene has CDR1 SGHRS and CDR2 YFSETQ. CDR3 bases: TGCGCCAGCAGCCGGGACAGCGTGAACACCGGGGAGCTGTTTTTT. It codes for CASSRDSVNTGELFF.

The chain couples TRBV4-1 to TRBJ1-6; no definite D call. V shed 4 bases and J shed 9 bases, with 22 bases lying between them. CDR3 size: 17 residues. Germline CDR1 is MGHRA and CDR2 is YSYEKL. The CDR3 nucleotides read TGCGCCAGCAGCCCACTGACAACCCGGCGCGAAAGTTCACCCCTCCACTTT. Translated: CASSPLTTRRESSPLHF.

The CDR3 DNA sequence: TGCGCCAGCAGCCAAGAAGGGCGGAGCACAGATACGCAGTATTTT. Its protein product is CASSQEGRSTDTQYF. The J gene is TRBJ2-3, the V gene TRBV4-3; D not certain. Germline-derived CDR1 and CDR2 are LGHNA and YSLEER. The CDR3 is made up of 15 amino acids. V was cut by 0 bases and J by 0 bases, with 7 bases left in between.

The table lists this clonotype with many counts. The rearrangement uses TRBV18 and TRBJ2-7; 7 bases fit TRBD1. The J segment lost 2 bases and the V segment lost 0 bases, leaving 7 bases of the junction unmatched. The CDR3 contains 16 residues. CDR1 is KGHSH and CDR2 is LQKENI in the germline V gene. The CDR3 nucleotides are TGTGCCAGCTCACCACCTTACCGACAGGGTGCCTACGAGCAGTACTTC. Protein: CASSPPYRQGAYEQYF.

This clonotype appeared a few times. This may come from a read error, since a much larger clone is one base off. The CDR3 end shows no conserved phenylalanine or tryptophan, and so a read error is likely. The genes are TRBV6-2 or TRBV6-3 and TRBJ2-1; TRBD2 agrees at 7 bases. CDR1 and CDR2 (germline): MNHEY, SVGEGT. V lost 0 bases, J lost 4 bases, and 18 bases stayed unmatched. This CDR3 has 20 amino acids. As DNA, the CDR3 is TGTGCCAGCAGTTACTCGAGGCAGAGGGGCGGGAGTCCCCTTTACAATGAGCAGTTCCTC. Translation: CASSYSRQRGGSPLYNEQFL.

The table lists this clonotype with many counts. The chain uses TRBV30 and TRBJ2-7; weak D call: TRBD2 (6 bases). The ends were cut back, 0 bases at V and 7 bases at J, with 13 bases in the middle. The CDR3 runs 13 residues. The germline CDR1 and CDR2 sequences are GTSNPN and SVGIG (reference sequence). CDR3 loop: CAWSVGTRTEQYF. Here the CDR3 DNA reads TGTGCCTGGAGTGTCGGGACTCGTACGGAGCAGTACTTC.

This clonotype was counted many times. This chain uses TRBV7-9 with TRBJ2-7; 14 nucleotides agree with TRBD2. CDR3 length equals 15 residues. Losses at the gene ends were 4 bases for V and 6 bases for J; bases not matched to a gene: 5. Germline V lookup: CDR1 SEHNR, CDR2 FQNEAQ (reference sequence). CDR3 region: CASSSGLAGVVEQYF. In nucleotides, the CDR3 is TGTGCCAGCAGCTCGGGACTAGCGGGAGTAGTCGAGCAGTACTTC.

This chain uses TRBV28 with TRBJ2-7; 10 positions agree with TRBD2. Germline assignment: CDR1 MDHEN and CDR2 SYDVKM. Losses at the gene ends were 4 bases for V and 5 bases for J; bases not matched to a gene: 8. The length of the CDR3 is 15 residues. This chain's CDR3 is CASSSSSGRVHEQYF. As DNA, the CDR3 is TGTGCCAGCAGTTCTTCTAGCGGGAGAGTTCACGAGCAGTACTTC.

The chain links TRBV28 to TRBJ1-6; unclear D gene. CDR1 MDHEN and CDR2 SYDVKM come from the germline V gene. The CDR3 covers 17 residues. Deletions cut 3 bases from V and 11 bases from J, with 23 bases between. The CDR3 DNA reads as TGTGCCAGCAGTTTGACTGGACGCGGGGAAGGCGGAGCACCCCTCCACTTT. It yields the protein CASSLTGRGEGGAPLHF.

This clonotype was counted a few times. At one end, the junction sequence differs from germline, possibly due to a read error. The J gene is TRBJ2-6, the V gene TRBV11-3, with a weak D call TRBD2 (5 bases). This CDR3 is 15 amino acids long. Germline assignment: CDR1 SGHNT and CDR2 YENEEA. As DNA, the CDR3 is TGTGCCGGCAGCTTAGAGGGCTCTGGGGCCAACGTCCTGACTTTC. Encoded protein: CAGSLEGSGANVLTF.

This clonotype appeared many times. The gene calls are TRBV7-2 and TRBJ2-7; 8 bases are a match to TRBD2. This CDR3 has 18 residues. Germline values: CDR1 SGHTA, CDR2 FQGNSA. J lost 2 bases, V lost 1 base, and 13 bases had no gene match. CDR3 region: CASSLELAGGSRAYEQYF. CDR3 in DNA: TGTGCCAGCAGCTTAGAATTGGCGGGAGGCAGTCGTGCCTACGAGCAGTACTTC.

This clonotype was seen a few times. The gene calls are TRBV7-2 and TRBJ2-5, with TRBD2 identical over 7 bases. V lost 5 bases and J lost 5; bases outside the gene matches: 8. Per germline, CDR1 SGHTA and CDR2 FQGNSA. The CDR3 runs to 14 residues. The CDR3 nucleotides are TGTGCCAGCAGCCCTAACTCGCGGGGGGAGACCCAGTACTTC. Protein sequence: CASSPNSRGETQYF.

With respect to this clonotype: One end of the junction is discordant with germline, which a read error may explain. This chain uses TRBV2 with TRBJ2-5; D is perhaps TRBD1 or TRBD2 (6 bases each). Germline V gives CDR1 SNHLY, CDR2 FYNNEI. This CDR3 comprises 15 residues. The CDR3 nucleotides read TGTGCCAGCAGCGAAGAATGGGGGGCCTATGGGACCCAGTACTTC. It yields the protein CASSEEWGAYGTQYF.

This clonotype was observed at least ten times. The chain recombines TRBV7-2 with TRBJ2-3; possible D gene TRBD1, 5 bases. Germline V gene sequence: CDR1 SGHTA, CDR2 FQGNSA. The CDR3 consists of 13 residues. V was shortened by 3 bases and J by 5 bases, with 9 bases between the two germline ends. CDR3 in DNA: TGTGCCAGCAGCTTGGGGCAGCAAGATACGCAGTATTTT. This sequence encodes CASSLGQQDTQYF.

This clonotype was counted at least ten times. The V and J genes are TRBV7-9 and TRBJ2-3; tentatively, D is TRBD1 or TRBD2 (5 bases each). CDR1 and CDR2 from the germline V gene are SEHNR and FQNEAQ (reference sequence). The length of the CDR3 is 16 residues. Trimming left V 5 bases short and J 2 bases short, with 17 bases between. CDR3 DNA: TGTGCCAGCAGCCCCTGGGGGACGGGCCTCACAGATACGCAGTATTTT. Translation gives CASSPWGTGLTDTQYF.

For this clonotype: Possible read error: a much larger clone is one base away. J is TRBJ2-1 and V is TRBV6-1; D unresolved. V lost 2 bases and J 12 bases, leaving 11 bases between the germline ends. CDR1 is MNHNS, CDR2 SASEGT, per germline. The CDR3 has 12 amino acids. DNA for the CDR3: TGTGCCAGCAGTGAATCGATTCCTACGCAGTTCTTC. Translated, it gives CASSESIPTQFF.

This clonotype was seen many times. CDR3 region: CASSSQGITDTQYF. The CDR3 DNA reads TGCGCCAGCAGCTCACAGGGAATTACAGATACGCAGTATTTT. This chain links TRBV5-1 with TRBJ2-3, with D possibly TRBD1 on 6 matching bases. The V end was cut by 3 bases, the J end by 3 bases, with 11 bases between. The CDR3 sequence is 14 residues long. The germline CDR1 and CDR2 sequences are SGHRS and YFSETQ.

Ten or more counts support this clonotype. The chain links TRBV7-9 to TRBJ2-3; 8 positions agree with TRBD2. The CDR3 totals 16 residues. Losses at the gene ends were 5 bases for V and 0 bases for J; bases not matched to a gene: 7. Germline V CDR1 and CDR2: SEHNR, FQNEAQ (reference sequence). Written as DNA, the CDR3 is TGTGCCAGCAGCAGCCGAGCGGGAGCCAGCACAGATACGCAGTATTTT. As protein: CASSSRAGASTDTQYF. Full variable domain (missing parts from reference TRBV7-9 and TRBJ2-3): DTGVSQNPRHKITKRGQNVTFRCDPISEHNRLYWYRQTLGQGPEFLTYFQNEAQLEKSRLLSDRFSAERPKGSFSTLEIQRTEQGDSAMYLCASSSRAGASTDTQYFGPGTRLTVL.

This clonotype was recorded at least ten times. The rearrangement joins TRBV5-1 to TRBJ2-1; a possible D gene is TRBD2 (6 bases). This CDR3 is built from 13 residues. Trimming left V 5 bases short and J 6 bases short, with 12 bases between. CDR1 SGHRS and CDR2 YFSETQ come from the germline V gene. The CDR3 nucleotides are TGCGCCAGCAGAATGCTAGCGAGCAATGAGCAGTTCTTC. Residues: CASRMLASNEQFF.

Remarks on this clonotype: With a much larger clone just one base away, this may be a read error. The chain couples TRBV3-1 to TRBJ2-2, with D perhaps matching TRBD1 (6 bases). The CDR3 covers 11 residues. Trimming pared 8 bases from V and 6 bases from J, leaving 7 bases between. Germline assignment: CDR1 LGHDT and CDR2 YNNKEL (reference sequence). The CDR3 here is CASGQSGELFF. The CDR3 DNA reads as TGTGCCAGCGGACAGTCCGGGGAGCTGTTTTTT.

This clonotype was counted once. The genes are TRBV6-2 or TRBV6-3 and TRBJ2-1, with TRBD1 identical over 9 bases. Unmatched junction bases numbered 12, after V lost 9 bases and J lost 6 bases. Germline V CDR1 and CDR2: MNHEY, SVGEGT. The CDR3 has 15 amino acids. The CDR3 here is CASTTPGQGSNEQFF. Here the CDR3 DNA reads TGTGCCAGTACCACTCCGGGACAGGGCTCCAATGAGCAGTTCTTC.

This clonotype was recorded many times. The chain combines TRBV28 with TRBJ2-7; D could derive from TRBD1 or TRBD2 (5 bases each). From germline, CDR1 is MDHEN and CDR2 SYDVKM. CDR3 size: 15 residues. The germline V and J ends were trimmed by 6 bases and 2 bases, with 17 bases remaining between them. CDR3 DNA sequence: TGTGCCAGCAGCCGTGACCGGGACGGAGCCTACGAGCAGTACTTC. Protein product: CASSRDRDGAYEQYF.

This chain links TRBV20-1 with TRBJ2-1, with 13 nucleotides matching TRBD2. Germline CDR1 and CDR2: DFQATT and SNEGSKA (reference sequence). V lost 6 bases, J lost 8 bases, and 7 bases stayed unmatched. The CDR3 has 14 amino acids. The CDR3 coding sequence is TGCAGTGCGAGGACTAGCGGGAGTATCCATGAGCAGTTCTTC. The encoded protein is CSARTSGSIHEQFF.

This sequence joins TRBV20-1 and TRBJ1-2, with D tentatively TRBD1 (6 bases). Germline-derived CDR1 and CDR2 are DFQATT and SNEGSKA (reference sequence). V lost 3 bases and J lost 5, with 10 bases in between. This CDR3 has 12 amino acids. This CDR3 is CSARTGGYGYTF. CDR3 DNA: TGCAGTGCTAGGACAGGAGGGTATGGCTACACCTTC.

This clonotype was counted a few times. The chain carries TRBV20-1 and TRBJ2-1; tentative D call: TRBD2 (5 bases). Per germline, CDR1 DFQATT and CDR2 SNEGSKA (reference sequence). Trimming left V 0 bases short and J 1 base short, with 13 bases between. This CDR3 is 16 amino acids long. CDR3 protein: CSARDSERRSYNEQFF. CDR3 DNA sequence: TGCAGTGCTAGAGATAGCGAGCGGAGATCCTACAATGAGCAGTTCTTC.